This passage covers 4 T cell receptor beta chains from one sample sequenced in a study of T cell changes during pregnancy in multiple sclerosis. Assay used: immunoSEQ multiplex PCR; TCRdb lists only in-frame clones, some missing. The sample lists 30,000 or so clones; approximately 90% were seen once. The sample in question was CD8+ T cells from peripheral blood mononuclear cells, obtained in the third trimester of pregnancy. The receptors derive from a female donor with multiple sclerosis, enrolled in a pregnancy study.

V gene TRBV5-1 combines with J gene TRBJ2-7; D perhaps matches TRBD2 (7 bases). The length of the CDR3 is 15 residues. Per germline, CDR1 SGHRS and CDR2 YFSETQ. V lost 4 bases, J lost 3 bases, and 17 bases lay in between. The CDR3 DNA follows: TGCGCCAGCAGCCCGGGGGGCCGTGCCTACTACGAGCAGTACTTC. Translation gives CASSPGGRAYYEQYF.

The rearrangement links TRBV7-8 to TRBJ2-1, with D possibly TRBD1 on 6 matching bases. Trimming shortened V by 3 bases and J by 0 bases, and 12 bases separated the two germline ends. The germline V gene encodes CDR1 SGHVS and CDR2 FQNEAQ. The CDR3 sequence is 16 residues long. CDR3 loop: CASSFHRASSYNEQFF. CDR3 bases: TGTGCCAGCAGCTTCCACAGGGCGAGCTCCTACAATGAGCAGTTCTTC.

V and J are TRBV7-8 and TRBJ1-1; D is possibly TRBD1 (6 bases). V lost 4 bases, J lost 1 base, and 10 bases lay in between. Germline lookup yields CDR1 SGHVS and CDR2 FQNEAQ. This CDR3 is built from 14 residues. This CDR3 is CASSSTRGNTEAFF. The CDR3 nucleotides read TGTGCCAGCAGCTCCACCAGGGGGAACACTGAAGCTTTCTTT.

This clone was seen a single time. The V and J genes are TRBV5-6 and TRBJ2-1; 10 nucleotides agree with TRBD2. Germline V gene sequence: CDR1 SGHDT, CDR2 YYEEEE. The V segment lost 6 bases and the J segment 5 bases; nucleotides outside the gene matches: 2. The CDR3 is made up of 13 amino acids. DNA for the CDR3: TGTGCCAGCACTAGCGGGGGAAACAATGAGCAGTTCTTC. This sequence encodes CASTSGGNNEQFF.